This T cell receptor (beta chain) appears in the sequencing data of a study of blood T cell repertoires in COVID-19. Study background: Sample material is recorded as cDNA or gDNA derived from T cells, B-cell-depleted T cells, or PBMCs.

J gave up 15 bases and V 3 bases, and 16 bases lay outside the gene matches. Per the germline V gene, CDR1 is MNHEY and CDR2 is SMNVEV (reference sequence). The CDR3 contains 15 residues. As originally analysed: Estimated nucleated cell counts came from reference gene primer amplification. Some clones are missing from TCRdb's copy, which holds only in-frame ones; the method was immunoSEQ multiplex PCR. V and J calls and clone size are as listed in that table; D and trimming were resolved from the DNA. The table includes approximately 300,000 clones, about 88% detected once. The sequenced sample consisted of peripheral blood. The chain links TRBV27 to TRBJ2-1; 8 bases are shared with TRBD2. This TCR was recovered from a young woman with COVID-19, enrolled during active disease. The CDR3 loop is CASSLMPSAGVTPFF. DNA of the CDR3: TGTGCCAGCAGTTTGATGCCCTCAGCGGGAGTAACTCCGTTCTTC.